The 5 T cell receptor beta chains listed next were all sequenced from one sample in a study of molecular identifiers for immune sequencing clone quantification. Using its own MiXCR run on the PCR reads, TCRdb lists one record per CDR3 protein. This table has approximately 100,000 distinct CDR3 sequences, roughly a third appearing once. Sequencing was done on a sample of naive CD8+ T cells from blood, with Jurkat cell RNA spiked in. Subset meaning: FACS-sorted CD8+CD4-CCR7+CD45RA+ naive T cells. Receptor source: a human donor in good health. Some libraries in this study had Jurkat cell RNA spiked in.

V gene TRBV4-2 combines with J gene TRBJ2-5, with 13 bases matching TRBD2. Germline V lookup: CDR1 LGHNA, CDR2 YNFKEQ. Trimming cost V 3 bases and J 3 bases; bases outside gene matches: 4. The CDR3 spans 16 residues. The CDR3 region has the DNA TGTGCCAGCAGCCAGGGACTAGCGGGATTGGAAGAGACCCAGTACTTC. This sequence encodes CASSQGLAGLEETQYF.

The V gene is TRBV11-2, the J gene TRBJ2-7, with D perhaps TRBD1 or TRBD2 (6 bases each). Germline V lookup: CDR1 SGHAT, CDR2 FQNNGV. The CDR3 consists of 14 residues. The V end lost 5 bases, the J end lost 5 bases, and 16 bases lay between the germline ends. The CDR3 is CASSPGAGGDEQYF. As DNA, the CDR3 is TGTGCCAGCAGCCCGGGGGCGGGTGGCGACGAGCAGTACTTC.

This clonotype was seen many times. V gene TRBV6-6 combines with J gene TRBJ2-1, with 8 bases fitting TRBD2. J was trimmed by 7 bases and V by 0 bases; bases with no gene match: 17. CDR1 is MNHNY and CDR2 is SVGAGI in the germline V gene (reference sequence). CDR3 length: 19 amino acids. Here the CDR3 reads CASSYSPDWRLAGFNEQFF. The CDR3 DNA sequence: TGTGCCAGCAGTTACTCCCCGGACTGGAGGCTAGCGGGCTTTAATGAGCAGTTCTTC.

To note about this clonotype: The junction differs from germline at one of its ends, possibly a read error. The rearrangement joins TRBV19 to TRBJ1-5; a possible D gene is TRBD1 (6 bases). The germline CDR1 and CDR2 sequences are LNHDA and SQIVND (reference sequence). CDR3 length equals 15 residues. CDR3 DNA: TGTGCCAGTAGTGGAACCGGGACAAGGAATCGGCCCCAGCATTTT. Translation: CASSGTGTRNRPQHF.

For this clonotype: One junction end disagrees with the germline gene, perhaps due to a read error. The CDR3 region is CASSNRLAQEPQYF. DNA of the CDR3: TGTGCCAGCAGTAACCGACTAGCCCAAGAGCCCCAGTACTTC. This chain joins TRBV27 and TRBJ2-5, with 7 bases matching TRBD2. The CDR3 is 14 amino acids. Germline CDR1 reads MNHEY; CDR2 reads SMNVEV (reference sequence).